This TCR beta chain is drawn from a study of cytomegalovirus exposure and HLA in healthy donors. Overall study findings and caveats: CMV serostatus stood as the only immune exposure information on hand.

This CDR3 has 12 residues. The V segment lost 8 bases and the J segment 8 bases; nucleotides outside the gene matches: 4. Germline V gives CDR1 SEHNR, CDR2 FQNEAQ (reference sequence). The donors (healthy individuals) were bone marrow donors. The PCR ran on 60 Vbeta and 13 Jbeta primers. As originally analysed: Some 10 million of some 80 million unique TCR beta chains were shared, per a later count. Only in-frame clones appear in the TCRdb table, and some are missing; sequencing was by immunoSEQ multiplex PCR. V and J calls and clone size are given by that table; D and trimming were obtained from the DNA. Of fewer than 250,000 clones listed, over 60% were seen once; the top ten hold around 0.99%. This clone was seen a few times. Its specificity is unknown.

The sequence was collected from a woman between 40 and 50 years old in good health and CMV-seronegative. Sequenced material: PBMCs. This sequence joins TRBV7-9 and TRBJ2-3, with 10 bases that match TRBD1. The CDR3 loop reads CASGQGGPTQYF. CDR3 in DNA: TGTGCCAGCGGACAGGGGGGACCTACGCAGTATTTT.